This T cell receptor beta chain stems from a study of T-cell reconstitution after alpha-beta-depleted transplantation in children. The authors prepared the TCRbeta library with unique molecular identifiers. Via MiXCR, TCRdb re-called the PCR reads, giving one row per CDR3 protein. This sample has about 500,000 distinct CDR3 sequences; roughly 33% occur once, and the top ten carry 2% to 3%. This clonotype was detected only a few times. Germline V CDR1 and CDR2: MNHEY, SVGEGT. The V gene lost 2 bases and the J gene lost 7 bases, with 6 bases spanning the gap. The CDR3 length is 13 residues. Source: PBMCs from the stem cell graft donor, taken from the stem cell graft. This receptor was taken from a human donor who donated a stem cell graft to a child with aplastic anemia. The rearrangement links TRBV6-2 or TRBV6-3 to TRBJ1-6, with D unclear. CDR3 sequence (DNA): TGTGCCAGCAGTTACACGGGGAATTCACCCCTCCACTTT. This sequence encodes CASSYTGNSPLHF.